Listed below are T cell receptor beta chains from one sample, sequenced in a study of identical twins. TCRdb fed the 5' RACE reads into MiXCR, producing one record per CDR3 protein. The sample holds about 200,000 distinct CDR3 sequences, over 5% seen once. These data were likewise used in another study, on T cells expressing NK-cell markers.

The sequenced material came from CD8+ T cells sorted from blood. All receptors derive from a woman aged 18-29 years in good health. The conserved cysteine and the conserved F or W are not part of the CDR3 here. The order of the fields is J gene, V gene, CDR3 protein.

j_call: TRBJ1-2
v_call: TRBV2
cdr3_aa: ASGPGQNYGYT

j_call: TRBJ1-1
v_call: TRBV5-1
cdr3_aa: ASSPKGTASPEAF

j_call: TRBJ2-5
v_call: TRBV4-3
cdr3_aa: ASSQGGTQETQY

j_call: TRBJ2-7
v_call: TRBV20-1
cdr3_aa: SASPPGRTSGISTLGDSYEQY

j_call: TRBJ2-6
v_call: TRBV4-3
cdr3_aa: ASSQEGQASGANVLT

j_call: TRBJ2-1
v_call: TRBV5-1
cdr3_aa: ASSLYGTGSRLADNEQF

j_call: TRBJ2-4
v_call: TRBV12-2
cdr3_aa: ASRPHRKTEGAGLAKNIQY

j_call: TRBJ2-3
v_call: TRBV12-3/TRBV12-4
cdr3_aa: ASSFVWEGDTQY

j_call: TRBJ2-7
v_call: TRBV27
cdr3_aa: ASSRPGTIHEQY

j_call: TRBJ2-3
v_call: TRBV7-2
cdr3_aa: ASSLSGGPADTQY

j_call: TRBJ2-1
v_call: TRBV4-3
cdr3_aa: ASSQAGGWLAGDNEQF

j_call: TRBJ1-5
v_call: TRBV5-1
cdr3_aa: ASSSDHNQPQH

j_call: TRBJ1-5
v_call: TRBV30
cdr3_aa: AWSEGIGPQH

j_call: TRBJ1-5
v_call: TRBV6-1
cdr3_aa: ASSERQPQH

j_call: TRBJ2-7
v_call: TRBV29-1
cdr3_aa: SVLGGAINEQY

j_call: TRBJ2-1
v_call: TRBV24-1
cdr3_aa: ATSDSYGRGDNEQF

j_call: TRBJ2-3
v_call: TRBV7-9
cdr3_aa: ASSYGDTQY

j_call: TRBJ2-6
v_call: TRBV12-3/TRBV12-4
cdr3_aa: ASSHWTAGANVLT

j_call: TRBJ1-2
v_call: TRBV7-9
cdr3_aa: ASSHSYGYT

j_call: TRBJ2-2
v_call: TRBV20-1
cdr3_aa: SARIGTGELF

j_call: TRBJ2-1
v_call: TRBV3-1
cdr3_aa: ASSQARGINEQF

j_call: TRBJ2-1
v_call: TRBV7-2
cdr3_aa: ASRGGPHPEQF

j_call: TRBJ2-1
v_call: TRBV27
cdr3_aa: ASSLSAGGGNEQF

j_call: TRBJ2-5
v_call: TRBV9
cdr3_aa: ASSASGGVETQY

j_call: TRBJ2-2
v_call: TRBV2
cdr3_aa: ASSAKVWLDYYTGELF

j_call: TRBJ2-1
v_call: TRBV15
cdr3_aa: ATSSSGYNEQF

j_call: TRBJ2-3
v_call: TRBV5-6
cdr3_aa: ASSGVTDTQY

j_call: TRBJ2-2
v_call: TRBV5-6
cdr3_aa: ASSPGQGARELF

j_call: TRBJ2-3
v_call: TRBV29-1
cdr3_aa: SVVGIYTDTQY

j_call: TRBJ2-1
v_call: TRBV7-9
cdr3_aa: ASSLPLGGGYNEQF

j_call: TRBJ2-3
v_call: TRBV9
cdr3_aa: ASSLLRGGTEDTQY

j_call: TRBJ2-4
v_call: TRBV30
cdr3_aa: AWSVSIAKNIQY

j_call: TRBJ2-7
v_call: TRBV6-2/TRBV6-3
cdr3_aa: ASSYRYEQY

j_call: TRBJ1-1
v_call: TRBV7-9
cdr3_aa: ASSDVAGGSNTEAF

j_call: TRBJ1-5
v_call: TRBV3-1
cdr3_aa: ASGGALEPQH

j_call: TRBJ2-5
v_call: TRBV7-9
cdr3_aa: ASSAQETQY

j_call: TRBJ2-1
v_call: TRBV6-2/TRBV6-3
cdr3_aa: ASSYSGAGYSYNEQF

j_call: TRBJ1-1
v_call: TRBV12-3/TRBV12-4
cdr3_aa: ASSLTVTYAAF

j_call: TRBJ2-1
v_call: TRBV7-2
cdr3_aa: ASSLRRRGYLGGHEQF

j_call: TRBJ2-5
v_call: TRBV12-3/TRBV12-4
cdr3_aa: ASSFGLVAGTQY

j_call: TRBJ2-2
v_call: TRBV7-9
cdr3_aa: ASSRDNYRTGELF

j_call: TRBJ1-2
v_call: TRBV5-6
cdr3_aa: ASSSHYGYT

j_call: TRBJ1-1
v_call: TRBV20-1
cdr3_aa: SALKTANTEAF

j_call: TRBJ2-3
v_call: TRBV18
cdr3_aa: ASSPFGEHADTQY

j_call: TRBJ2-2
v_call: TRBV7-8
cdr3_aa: ASSSREDSENTGELF

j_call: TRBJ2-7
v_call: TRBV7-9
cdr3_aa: ASSLGDRGYYEQY

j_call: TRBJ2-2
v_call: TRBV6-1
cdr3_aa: ASSTGTDAGELF

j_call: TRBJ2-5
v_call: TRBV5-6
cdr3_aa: ASSIAGTGLSQETQY

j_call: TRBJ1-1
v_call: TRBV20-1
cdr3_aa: SATLLTGAF

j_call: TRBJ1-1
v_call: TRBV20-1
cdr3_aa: SAWRGRGRGTEAF

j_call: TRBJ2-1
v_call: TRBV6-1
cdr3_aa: ASSPLRGANNEQF

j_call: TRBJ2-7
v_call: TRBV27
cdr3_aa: ASSLSERVTSYEQY

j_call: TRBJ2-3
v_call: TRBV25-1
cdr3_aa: ASSGYSGGATDTQY

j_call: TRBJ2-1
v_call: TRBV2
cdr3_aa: ASKASYNEQF

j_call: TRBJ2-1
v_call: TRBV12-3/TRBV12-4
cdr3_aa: ASSLMGNNEQF

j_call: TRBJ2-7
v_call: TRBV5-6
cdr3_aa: ASSLVDTSSYEQY

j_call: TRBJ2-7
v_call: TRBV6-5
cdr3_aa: ASSYSGQGSYEQY

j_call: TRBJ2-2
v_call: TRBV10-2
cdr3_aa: ASGTGASTGELF

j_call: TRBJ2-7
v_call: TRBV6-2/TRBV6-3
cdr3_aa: ASSYAATYEQY

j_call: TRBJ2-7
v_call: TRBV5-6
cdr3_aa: ASGSGILCEQY